This entry is about one T cell receptor beta chain. Its antigen is undetermined. The record originates from a study of cytomegalovirus exposure and HLA in healthy donors. Findings and limits, study-wide: Among TCR beta chains, those listed as cytomegalovirus-associated numbered about 160.

Germline V gene lookup returns CDR1 SGHTA and CDR2 FQGTGA. The length of the CDR3 is 12 residues. Trimming removed 8 bases at V and 8 bases at J, with 13 bases between. Sequencing used immunoSEQ multiplex PCR; TCRdb keeps in-frame clones, though not all of them. The data contain under 85,000 clones, 94% of them singletons. The sequenced sample was PBMCs. The sequence was obtained from a young woman in good health and CMV-seronegative. The V call is TRBV7-3, the J call TRBJ2-4; D call uncertain. The CDR3: CASRPKSHIQYF. The CDR3 coding sequence is TGTGCCAGCCGCCCTAAAAGTCACATTCAGTACTTC.